This T cell receptor (beta chain) emerged from a study of T-cell reconstitution after alpha-beta-depleted transplantation in children. Study-level points and caveats: Among T cells one year after transplant, newly produced cells accounted for most counts and diversity. TCRbeta diversity was high at day 60 in some patients (a result of surviving recipient T cells and thymic progenitors). The study reportedly traced alpha-beta T cells about two months after transplant to several hundred expanded graft clones.

To note about this clonotype: Its specificity is not known.

V shed 0 bases and J shed 3 bases, with 10 bases lying between them. CDR1 SGHRS and CDR2 YFSETQ come from the germline V gene. This CDR3 region has 14 residues. Preparation of the TCRbeta library used unique molecular identifiers. TCRdb itself ran the PCR reads through MiXCR, one entry per CDR3 protein. The top ten hold over 2.5% of the sample, which has about 240,000 distinct CDR3 sequences, around 25% seen once. This specimen was PBMCs, taken before TCRalphabeta/CD19-depleted stem cell transplant. This chain links TRBV5-1 with TRBJ2-7; tentative D call: TRBD2 (6 bases). The source is a girl aged 2 to 9 with Fanconi anemia, due to receive a stem cell transplant. The CDR3 bases are TGCGCCAGCAGCTTGGGGGGGGAGATCTACGAGCAGTACTTC. Protein: CASSLGGEIYEQYF.